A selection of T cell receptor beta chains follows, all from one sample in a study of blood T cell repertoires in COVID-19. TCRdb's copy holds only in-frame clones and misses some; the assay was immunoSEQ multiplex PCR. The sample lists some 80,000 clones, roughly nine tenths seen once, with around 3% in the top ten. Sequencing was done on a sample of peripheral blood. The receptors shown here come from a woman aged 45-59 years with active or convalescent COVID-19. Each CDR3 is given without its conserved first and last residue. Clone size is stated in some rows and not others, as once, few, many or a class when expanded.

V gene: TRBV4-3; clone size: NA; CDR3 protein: ASSQETSGTHNEQF
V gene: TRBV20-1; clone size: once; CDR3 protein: SASGLSYEQY
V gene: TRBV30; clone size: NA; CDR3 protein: AWKHITGNTEAF
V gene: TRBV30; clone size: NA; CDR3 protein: AWSVGTGVFGAEAF
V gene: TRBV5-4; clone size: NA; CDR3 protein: ASSLGLGVGTEAF
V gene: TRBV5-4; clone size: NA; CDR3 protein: ASSLVWRGDNEQF
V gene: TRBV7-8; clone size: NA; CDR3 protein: ASSLRVNYGYT
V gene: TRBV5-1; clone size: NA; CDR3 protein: ASSLLPGVGTEAF
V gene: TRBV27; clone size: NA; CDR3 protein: ATKSGTGNEKLF
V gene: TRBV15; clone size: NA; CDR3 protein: ATSRETGPTDTQY
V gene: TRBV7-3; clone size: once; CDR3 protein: ASSPGHRYEQY
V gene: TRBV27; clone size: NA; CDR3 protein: ASNSRQGTNQPQH
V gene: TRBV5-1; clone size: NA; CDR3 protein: ASSPGTDSRAEAF
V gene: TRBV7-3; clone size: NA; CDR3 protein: ASSPTGGNQPQH
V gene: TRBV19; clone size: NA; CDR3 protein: ASGTSGGPWEQF
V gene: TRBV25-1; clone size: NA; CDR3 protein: ASTVAGTDTQY
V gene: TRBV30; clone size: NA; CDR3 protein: AWSVKGGQPNYGYT
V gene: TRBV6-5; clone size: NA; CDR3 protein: ASKAGEYQPQH
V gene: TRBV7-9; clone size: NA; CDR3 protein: ASSLTGINTEAF
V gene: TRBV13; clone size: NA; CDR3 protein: ASSPREGPRYEQY
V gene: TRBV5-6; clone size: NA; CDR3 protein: ASSSRGTLATIY
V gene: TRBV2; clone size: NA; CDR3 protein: ASSLLPNYGYT
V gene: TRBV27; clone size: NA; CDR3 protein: ASSFLPGGLYGYT
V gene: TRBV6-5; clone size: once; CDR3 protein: ASTRRSGAQETQY
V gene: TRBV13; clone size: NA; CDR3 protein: ASSRQPSKEQY
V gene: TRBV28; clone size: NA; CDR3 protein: ASSLPGTGGYNEQF
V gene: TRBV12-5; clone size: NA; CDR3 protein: ASGTDKGNEKLF
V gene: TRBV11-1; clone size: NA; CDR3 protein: ASSLGTGIWSTEAF
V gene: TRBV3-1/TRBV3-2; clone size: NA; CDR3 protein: ASSQPTPTGREGYGYT
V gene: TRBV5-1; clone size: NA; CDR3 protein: ASNSGAGGGEKLF
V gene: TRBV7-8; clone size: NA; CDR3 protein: ASSLARVAGGPRYNEQF
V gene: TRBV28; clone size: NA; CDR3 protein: ASSFLSTGREQY
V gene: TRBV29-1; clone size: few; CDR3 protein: SVIRGVDTEAF
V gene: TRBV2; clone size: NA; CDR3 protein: ASSYDRAGNQPQH
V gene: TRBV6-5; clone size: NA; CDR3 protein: ASRRTGGGYEQY
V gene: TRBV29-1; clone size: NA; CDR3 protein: SVDAGHHGYT
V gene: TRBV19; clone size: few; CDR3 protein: ATKLGQGGQPQH
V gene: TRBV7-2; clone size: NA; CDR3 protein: ASSSGSVSGANVLT
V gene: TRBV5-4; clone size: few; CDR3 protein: ASSPGIAGIQETQY
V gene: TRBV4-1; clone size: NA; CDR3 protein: ASSRPGTDLSGNTIY
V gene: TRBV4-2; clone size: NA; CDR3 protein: ASSQVNTEAF